This TCR beta chain emerged from a study of regulatory T cells in long-lasting Graves disease. Whole-study context: With positive TSH receptor antibodies and over 5 years of antithyroid drugs, Graves' disease was considered persistent.

Sample time point: persistent/refractory GD, antithyroid drugs over 5 years with positive TRAb. From RNA extracted from PBMCs, the TCR library was made. American Thyroid Association guidelines served as the basis for diagnosing Graves' disease. The authors drew patients from an endocrinology department in Xi'an, China. CDR3 length: 12 residues. Building the TCR beta libraries relied on iRepertoire HTBI primers, and CDR3 regions underwent Arm-PCR. TCRdb used MiXCR to reprocess the multiplex PCR reads, holding one entry per CDR3 protein. The table records hundreds of thousands of distinct CDR3 sequences, roughly 21% of them present only once. This clonotype was seen repeatedly, ten times or more. A junction end diverges from the germline sequence, so it may reflect a read error.

The sequenced sample was peripheral blood mononuclear cells (PBMCs), obtained when the disease was refractory, from a patient treated with antithyroid drugs. The receptor's source is a female donor with Graves disease. The J gene is TRBJ2-5, the V gene TRBV12-3 or TRBV12-4; D not resolved. DNA for the CDR3: TGTGCCAGCAGTTTAGGTCTTGTCCCCAGTACCTTC. Its translation is CASSLGLVPSTF.